The clone carrying this TCR beta chain was seen at least ten times. These data belong to a study of T cells after yellow fever vaccination. About the study: SMART-Seq v4 Ultra Low Input prepared the low-cell-number fractions.

5'RACE template switching added a universal primer site and UMIs to TCR cDNA. TCRdb passed the 5' RACE reads through MiXCR, listing each CDR3 protein once. This repertoire shows hundreds of thousands of distinct CDR3 sequences, approximately 3.8% found once; its top ten account for less than 25%. The origin of this receptor is a man aged 18-30 years who received the YFV17D yellow fever vaccine. The sequenced sample was PBMCs, obtained on the day of the yellow fever booster vaccination.

CDR3 in amino acids: CATSSRNSGYTF. DNA of the CDR3: TGTGCCACCAGTTCCAGGAACTCCGGCTACACCTTC. The chain uses TRBV24-1 and TRBJ1-2; no clear D. Trimming shortened V by 6 bases and J by 8 bases, and 12 bases separated the two germline ends. Looked up from germline, CDR1 is KGHDR and CDR2 is SFDVKD. The CDR3 is 12 residues long.